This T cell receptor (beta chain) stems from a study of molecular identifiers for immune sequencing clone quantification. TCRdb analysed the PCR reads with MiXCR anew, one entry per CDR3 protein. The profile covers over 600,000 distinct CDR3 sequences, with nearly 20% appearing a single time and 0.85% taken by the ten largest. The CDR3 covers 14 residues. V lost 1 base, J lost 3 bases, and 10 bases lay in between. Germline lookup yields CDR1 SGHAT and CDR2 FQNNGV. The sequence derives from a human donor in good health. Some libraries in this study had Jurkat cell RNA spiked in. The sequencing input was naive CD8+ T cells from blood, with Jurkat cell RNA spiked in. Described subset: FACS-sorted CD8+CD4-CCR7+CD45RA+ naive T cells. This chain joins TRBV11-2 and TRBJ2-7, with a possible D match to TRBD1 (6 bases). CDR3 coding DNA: TGTGCCAGCAGCTTAGGGGGGCAAGACTACGAGCAGTACTTC. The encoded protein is CASSLGGQDYEQYF.